The count of the clone carrying this TCR beta chain is one. TCRdb's copy holds only in-frame clones and misses some; the assay was immunoSEQ multiplex PCR. The data contain 65,000 to 90,000 clones, more than 80% of them singletons. These data are taken from a study of blood T cell repertoires in COVID-19. The V end lost 4 bases, the J end lost 1 base, and 10 bases lay between the germline ends. The V gene's germline CDR1 is GTSNPN and CDR2 SVGIG (reference sequence). CDR3 length: 14 amino acids. The clonotype was recovered from a woman aged 80 or over with acute or convalescent COVID-19. The chain couples TRBV30 to TRBJ2-2, with D unclear. The specimen was peripheral blood. DNA for the CDR3: TGTGCCTGGAAGCCCAGGTTGAACACCGGGGAGCTGTTTTTT. This gives the protein CAWKPRLNTGELFF. Drawing the rest from reference TRBV30 and TRBJ2-2, the complete variable domain is SQTIHQWPATLVQPVGSPLSLECTVEGTSNPNLYWYRQAAGRGLQLLFYSVGIGQISSEVPQNLSASRPQDRQFILSSKKLLLSDSGFYLCAWKPRLNTGELFFGEGSRLTVL.